These T cell receptor beta chains were read from a single sample in a study of PD-1 blockade in classical Hodgkin lymphoma. TCRdb's copy holds only in-frame clones and misses some; the assay was immunoSEQ multiplex PCR. The sample consists of over 60,000 clones, around 90% of them appearing once. The specimen was peripheral blood mononuclear cells (PBMCs), collected before the fourth cycle of nivolumab. Every receptor here comes from a human donor with classical Hodgkin lymphoma. The CDR3 runs from the conserved cysteine through the conserved F or W.

v_gene	j_gene	CDR3aa
TRBV7-9	TRBJ2-1	CASSLGPQVSSYNEQFF
TRBV30	TRBJ1-6	CAWSVGGVVNSPLHF
TRBV9	TRBJ1-2	CASSGTRTGDYGYTF
TRBV5-1	TRBJ2-1	CASSPTTAGYNEQFF
TRBV5-1	TRBJ1-2	CASRSTDTYGYTF
TRBV6-6	TRBJ1-1	CASSYSRQNTEAFF
TRBV29-1	TRBJ1-2	CSVGDRGRGYTF
TRBV5-1	TRBJ2-3	CASSSRGQGSVGTQYF
TRBV5-1	TRBJ2-2	CASSLSRTGGFLGTGELFF
TRBV27	TRBJ2-7	CASSAGTVSYEQYF
TRBV5-5	TRBJ2-7	CASSSEVGLAGGEQYF
TRBV30	TRBJ2-5	CAWSFRTVETQYF
TRBV19	TRBJ2-5	CASSPWTGSETQYF
TRBV2	TRBJ1-2	CASSEVSQGNGYTF
TRBV5-6	TRBJ1-1	CASSLGQPLGTEAFF
TRBV28	TRBJ1-1	CASSIHTGGTEAFF
TRBV4-1	TRBJ2-7	CASSQYTSKEQYF
TRBV6-5	TRBJ2-2	CADNKRANTGELFF
TRBV6-1	TRBJ1-1	CASRRPEETEAFF
TRBV7-2	TRBJ2-3	CASRYQLAGVGATDTQYF
TRBV5-4	TRBJ1-6	CASSLPITGGRNSPLHF
TRBV10-3	TRBJ2-3	CAISEPGGAWDTQYF
TRBV6-6	TRBJ1-1	CASSPNRALMNTEAFF
TRBV4-2	TRBJ2-1	CASSQKSHSSGSNEQFF